Following are 25 T cell receptor beta chains from one sample sequenced in a study of identical twins. MiXCR, run by TCRdb on the 5' RACE reads, gives a single entry per CDR3 protein. Here the sample spans hundreds of thousands of distinct CDR3 sequences, 20% to 25% being singletons. The same sample was also used in a study of T cells expressing NK-cell markers.

What was sequenced was CD4+ T cells sorted from blood. These receptors originate from a woman aged 18-29 years in good health.

Details on this clonotype: One end of the junction is discordant with germline, which a read error may explain. CDR3 residues: CASSLVERGGLETF. The CDR3 nucleotides are TGCGCCAGCAGCTTGGTGGAGCGGGGGGGCCTGGAGACCTTC. The chain has TRBV5-1 and TRBJ2-1, with 10 bases fitting TRBD2. The germline V gene encodes CDR1 SGHRS and CDR2 YFSETQ. The CDR3 loop spans 14 amino acids.

In its sample, this clonotype was seen a few times. The chain couples TRBV4-2 to TRBJ2-7, with D possibly being TRBD1 or TRBD2 (5 bases each). V was trimmed by 4 bases and J by 2 bases, leaving 21 bases between them. This CDR3 has 17 amino acids. CDR1 is LGHNA and CDR2 is YNFKEQ in the germline V gene. CDR3 bases: TGTGCCAGCAGCCGGGCGCAGGGTACAGCGGCGGCCTACGAGCAGTACTTC. Amino acid sequence: CASSRAQGTAAAYEQYF.

The chain uses TRBV5-6 and TRBJ2-7; 9 bases line up with TRBD2. Unmatched junction bases numbered 20, after V lost 4 bases and J lost 3 bases. Germline V gene data show CDR1 as SGHDT and CDR2 as YYEEEE. The CDR3 has 19 residues. The CDR3 region is CASSHRDKGYSGRFYEQYF. The CDR3 DNA follows: TGTGCCAGCAGCCACCGGGACAAAGGCTACAGCGGGAGGTTCTACGAGCAGTACTTC.

The rearrangement links TRBV4-3 to TRBJ1-2, with D uncertain. The V end lost 3 bases, the J end lost 5 bases, and 10 bases lay between the germline ends. CDR3 length equals 13 residues. The germline V gene encodes CDR1 LGHNA and CDR2 YSLEER. The CDR3 nucleotides are TGCGCCAGCAGCCATGATCCGGCGTATGGCTACACCTTC. This codes for CASSHDPAYGYTF.

The chain uses TRBV5-1 and TRBJ2-2; D gene uncertain. Trimming removed 0 bases at V and 2 bases at J, with 5 bases between. This CDR3 is 14 amino acids long. Per germline, CDR1 SGHRS and CDR2 YFSETQ. The CDR3 DNA reads TGCGCCAGCAGCTTGGAGCGTAACACCGGGGAGCTGTTTTTT. It yields the protein CASSLERNTGELFF.

This clonotype has just a few counts. The V gene is TRBV20-1, the J gene TRBJ1-1, with a possible D match to TRBD1 (5 bases). Trimming took off 5 bases at V and 1 base at J, with 14 bases between the two ends. The CDR3 runs 14 residues. Germline loops: CDR1 DFQATT, CDR2 SNEGSKA (reference sequence). CDR3 sequence (DNA): TGCAGTGCTCCCCGAAGACAGTCGAACACTGAAGCTTTCTTT. Translating gives CSAPRRQSNTEAFF.

The chain is built from TRBV20-1 and TRBJ1-3; D ambiguous. The V gene lost 4 bases and the J gene lost 0 bases, with 10 bases spanning the gap. CDR1 is DFQATT and CDR2 is SNEGSKA in the germline V gene (reference sequence). This CDR3 comprises 14 residues. The CDR3 coding sequence is TGCAGTGCTAAGGCAGATCACTCTGGAAACACCATATATTTT. This encodes CSAKADHSGNTIYF.

The V call is TRBV2, the J call TRBJ2-7; 8 nucleotides line up with TRBD2. CDR1 and CDR2 (germline): SNHLY, FYNNEI. The CDR3 is 15 residues long. The trim removed 5 bases at V and 6 bases at J, leaving 12 bases unmatched. CDR3 sequence: CASSSLAGPGSEQYF. The CDR3 bases are TGTGCCAGCAGTTCTCTAGCGGGTCCCGGGTCCGAGCAGTACTTC.

This clonotype was counted a few times. This chain links TRBV18 with TRBJ2-3; D not certain. This CDR3 has 14 amino acids. Trimming took 3 bases from V and 0 from J, leaving 7 bases between them. Germline V gene lookup returns CDR1 KGHSH and CDR2 LQKENI. CDR3 in amino acids: CASSPPRSTDTQYF. CDR3 in DNA: TGTGCCAGCTCACCCCCTCGGAGCACAGATACGCAGTATTTT.

This rearrangement joins TRBV20-1 to TRBJ1-4; no reliable D call. The ends were cut back, 6 bases at V and 4 bases at J, with 18 bases in the middle. CDR1 is DFQATT and CDR2 is SNEGSKA in the germline V gene (reference sequence). This CDR3 has 15 residues. The CDR3 nucleotides read TGCAGTGCCCCTCGGGCACCCGTCTTTAATGAAAAACTGTTTTTT. Its protein product is CSAPRAPVFNEKLFF.

The chain joins TRBV12-5 to TRBJ2-1; maybe TRBD2 (6 bases). The germline CDR1 and CDR2 sequences are LGHNT and FRNRAP. V lost 7 bases, J lost 7 bases, and 20 bases lay in between. CDR3 length equals 15 residues. In DNA form, the CDR3 reads TGTGCTAGTGCGGCCGGGCCTCAGAGCGGGAATGAGCAGTTCTTC. This translates into CASAAGPQSGNEQFF.

The DNA of the CDR3 is TGTGCCAGCAGCCAAGGACTAGCGGGAGTAGCAGATACGCAGTATTTT. It translates to CASSQGLAGVADTQYF. The V call is TRBV3-1, the J call TRBJ2-3; 12 nucleotides align to TRBD2. V shed 1 base, J shed 4 bases, and the junction held 3 bases outside the gene matches. Germline CDR1 reads LGHDT; CDR2 reads YNNKEL (reference sequence). The CDR3 has 16 amino acids.

A few counts support this clonotype. V gene TRBV5-1 combines with J gene TRBJ2-3; 11 nucleotides agree with TRBD2. CDR1 is SGHRS, CDR2 YFSETQ, per germline. CDR3 length: 16 residues. V lost 2 bases and J lost 1; bases outside the gene matches: 3. The DNA of the CDR3 is TGCGCCAGCAGCTTACTAGCGGGAGTGGGCACAGATACGCAGTATTTT. Protein product: CASSLLAGVGTDTQYF.

The chain combines TRBV19 with TRBJ2-4, with D hard to call. The CDR3 loop spans 13 amino acids. V dropped 4 bases and J dropped 4 bases, with 8 bases sitting between them. Germline CDR1 is LNHDA and CDR2 is SQIVND (reference sequence). The CDR3 sequence: CASSKMLKNIQYF. Written as DNA, the CDR3 is TGTGCCAGTAGTAAGATGCTTAAAAACATTCAGTACTTC.

This rearrangement joins TRBV7-3 to TRBJ1-1; 11 bases are shared with TRBD1. Unmatched junction bases numbered 12, after V lost 6 bases and J lost 3 bases. In germline, CDR1 is SGHTA, CDR2 FQGTGA. The CDR3 has 17 amino acids. This CDR3 reads CASSSTPDRGPDTEAFF. CDR3 DNA: TGTGCCAGCAGTTCAACCCCGGACAGGGGGCCGGACACTGAAGCTTTCTTT.

There are many counts of this clonotype. The CDR3 nucleotides are TGTGCCAGCAGCTCATACGGGGACGGAGGACTTCAGTACTTC. Residues: CASSSYGDGGLQYF. This chain uses TRBV7-9 with TRBJ2-4, with D perhaps given as TRBD1 or TRBD2 (5 bases each). In germline, CDR1 is SEHNR, CDR2 FQNEAQ (reference sequence). The CDR3 has 14 amino acids. V was shortened by 4 bases and J by 11 bases, with 18 bases between the two germline ends.

A few counts support this clonotype. The gene calls are TRBV5-8 and TRBJ1-1; D unresolved. The V end lost 4 bases, the J end lost 11 bases, and 15 bases lay between the germline ends. CDR1 is SGHTS and CDR2 is YDEGEE in the germline V gene. This CDR3 contains 12 residues. DNA of the CDR3: TGTGCCAGCAGCAATAAGCCAGCGGGGGCTTTCTTT. This encodes CASSNKPAGAFF.

This clonotype was counted a few times. The chain links TRBV6-1 to TRBJ1-2; D unclear. There are 15 residues in the CDR3. With 6 bases removed from V and 1 base from J, the gap between germline ends came to 15 bases. In germline, CDR1 is MNHNS, CDR2 SASEGT. CDR3 in amino acids: CASSRAKNINYGYTF. The CDR3 DNA reads as TGTGCCAGCAGCCGGGCCAAGAATATTAACTATGGCTACACCTTC.

This clonotype was detected once. The CDR3 DNA is TGCAGTGCTTTTCAGGGGGCGCGAGGCTACACCTTC. Residues: CSAFQGARGYTF. The rearrangement uses TRBV20-1 and TRBJ1-2; 8 bases map to TRBD1. The V gene's germline CDR1 is DFQATT and CDR2 SNEGSKA (reference sequence). The V and J ends lost 5 bases and 8 bases, in that order; junction bases with no gene match: 7. This CDR3 comprises 12 residues.

This rearrangement joins TRBV30 to TRBJ2-1, with D possibly being TRBD2 (7 bases). Trimming pared 1 base from V and 11 bases from J, leaving 21 bases between. There are 15 residues in the CDR3. Germline V lookup: CDR1 GTSNPN, CDR2 SVGIG (reference sequence). The CDR3 loop is CAWSGRRGGRNQQFF. As DNA, the CDR3 is TGTGCCTGGAGTGGACGGAGGGGGGGGAGGAATCAGCAGTTCTTC.

The chain joins TRBV21-1 to TRBJ2-3; the D call in the table, TRBD2, was not verified against the DNA. TRBV21-1 is listed as a pseudogene. The CDR3 extends over 16 amino acids. The DNA of the CDR3 is TGTGCCAGCAGCATGCTGACTAGCGGAGCCACAGATACGCAGTATTTT. Translating it yields CASSMLTSGATDTQYF.

The DNA for the CDR3 is TGTGCCAGCAGCTTAGAGGAGGGCCAGCCCCAGCATTTT. Its translation is CASSLEEGQPQHF. V usage is TRBV7-6 and J usage is TRBJ1-5; D not resolved. Trimming shortened V by 1 base and J by 7 bases, and 8 bases separated the two germline ends. The CDR3 totals 13 residues. CDR1 and CDR2 from the germline V gene are SGHVS and FNYEAQ.

This clonotype was picked up a small number of times. The chain is built from TRBV12-3 or TRBV12-4 and TRBJ2-3, with 8 positions matching TRBD2. CDR3 length equals 15 residues. With V trimmed by 6 bases and J by 2 bases, 7 bases remained unmatched. The CDR3 nucleotides read TGTGCCAGCAGCCAGCGGGAGCGTAACACAGATACGCAGTATTTT. It yields the protein CASSQRERNTDTQYF.

This clonotype has just a few counts. The genes are TRBV7-3 and TRBJ1-2, with 7 bases identical to TRBD1. Germline CDR1 SGHTA, CDR2 FQGTGA. The CDR3 totals 13 residues. Unmatched junction bases numbered 7, after V lost 10 bases and J lost 2 bases. The CDR3 loop reads CATREGQNYGYTF. In nucleotides, the CDR3 is TGTGCCACAAGGGAGGGACAGAACTATGGCTACACCTTC.

This clonotype was seen a handful of times. This chain joins TRBV25-1 and TRBJ2-4, with TRBD1 as a possible D gene (6 bases). The CDR3 has 13 amino acids. Germline assignment: CDR1 MGHDK and CDR2 SYGVNS. The V and J ends lost 7 bases and 6 bases respectively, with 13 bases between them. The CDR3 here is CASKKQGGNIQYF. In nucleotides, the CDR3 is TGTGCCAGCAAAAAACAGGGTGGAAACATTCAGTACTTC.